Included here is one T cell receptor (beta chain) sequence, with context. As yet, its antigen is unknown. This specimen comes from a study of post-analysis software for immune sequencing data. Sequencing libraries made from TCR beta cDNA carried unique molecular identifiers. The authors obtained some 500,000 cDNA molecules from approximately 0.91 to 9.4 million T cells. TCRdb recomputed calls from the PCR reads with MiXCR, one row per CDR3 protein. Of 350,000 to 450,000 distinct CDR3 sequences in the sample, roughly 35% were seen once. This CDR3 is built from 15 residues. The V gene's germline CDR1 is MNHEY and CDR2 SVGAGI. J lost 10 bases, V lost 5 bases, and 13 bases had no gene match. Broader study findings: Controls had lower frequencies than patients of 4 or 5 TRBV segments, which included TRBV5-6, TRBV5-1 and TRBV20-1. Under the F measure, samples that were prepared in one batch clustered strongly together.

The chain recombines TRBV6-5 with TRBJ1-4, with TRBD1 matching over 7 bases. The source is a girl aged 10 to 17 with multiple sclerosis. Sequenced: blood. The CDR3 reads CASSPQGVVIGKLFF. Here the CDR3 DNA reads TGTGCCAGCAGTCCGCAGGGGGTTGTAATTGGAAAACTGTTTTTT.